This record covers a single TCR beta chain. As yet, its antigen is unknown. The data belong to a study of monozygotic twins with inflammatory bowel disease. Whole-study findings and limits: The authors could not tell different T cell subtypes apart.

CDR3 length: 14 amino acids. Looked up from germline, CDR1 is DFQATT and CDR2 is SNEGSKA (reference sequence). cDNA was made in eight separate reactions per sample. Template switching added UMIs carrying a 6-nucleotide sample barcode. TCRdb reprocessed the 5' RACE reads and stores each CDR3 protein as one record, lacking DNA. The sample includes around 210,000 distinct CDR3 sequences. This receptor was identified in a human donor with ulcerative colitis or Crohn's disease, or a healthy co-twin of an affected twin (not recorded which). This chain joins TRBV20-1 and TRBJ2-4; TCRdb gives TRBD1 as the D gene, but with no DNA this cannot be confirmed. Source material: blood. CDR3 loop: CSVWTGNGKNIQYF.